Given below is one T cell receptor beta chain in context. What it recognizes is unknown. Sequencing used immunoSEQ multiplex PCR; TCRdb keeps in-frame clones, though not all of them. The sample holds under 1 million clones, just over 95% seen once. These data belong to a study of shared clonotypes between healthy human individuals. Study-wide findings and caveats: All-four-donor shared clonotypes had higher generation probabilities than non-shared clonotypes did. The study generally estimated greater richness for naive than memory subsets.

The naive CD8 subset, CD45RO-negative cells positively selected for CCR7, excluded terminally differentiated effector memory CD45RA+ cells. The V gene's germline CDR1 is MNHEY and CDR2 SMNVEV (reference sequence). The CDR3 runs to 15 residues. Trimming took 3 bases from V and 6 from J, leaving 16 bases between them. The chain is built from TRBV27 and TRBJ2-3, with D tentatively TRBD2 (6 bases). The sample consisted of naive CD8+ T cells sorted from blood. The clonotype comes from a man aged 25 to 40 in good health. CDR3 amino acids: CASSLGGAGRDTQYF. DNA for the CDR3: TGTGCCAGCAGTTTGGGCGGGGCGGGGCGGGATACGCAGTATTTT.